This TCR beta chain was found in a study of CD8+CD57+ T cells in acquired aplastic anemia. Overall study findings and caveats: Patients and healthy controls showed no significant CD8+ Simpson's diversity difference. Twenty-nine CD8+ CDR3 sequences were shared between patients and controls.

Concerning this clonotype itself: The antigen is undetermined.

Germline-derived CDR1 and CDR2 are SEHNR and FQNEAQ (reference sequence). CDR3 length: 15 amino acids. V lost 5 bases and J lost 13, with 26 bases in between. Researchers used genomic DNA as the template to profile TCR beta VDJ and CDR3. TCRdb itself ran the reads through MiXCR, one entry per CDR3 protein. In the table there are a few hundred thousand distinct CDR3 sequences, roughly 64% of which are singletons. The genes are TRBV7-9 and TRBJ1-1; a weak D match, TRBD1 (5 bases). The specimen was sorted CD4+, CD8+, or CD8+CD57+ T cells (not recorded which) from PBMCs. The receptor's source is a human donor in good health, serving as a control. The DNA for the CDR3 is TGTGCCAGCAGCCTACCGGCGACAGATGACACTTTCGTTTTCTTT. Its translation: CASSLPATDDTFVFF.